Each of the 9 T cell receptor beta chains below was sequenced from the same sample in a study of response to subunit inactivated influenza vaccine. TCRdb processed the RT-PCR reads anew with MiXCR; each CDR3 protein has one entry. The sample includes 500,000 to 550,000 distinct CDR3 sequences, more than 7% of them seen just once. The starting material was PBMCs from blood, obtained less than 25 months after vaccination. The receptors stem from a man aged 45-69 years who received an inactivated influenza vaccine.

This chain links TRBV21-1 with TRBJ2-7. TRBV21-1 is termed a pseudogene. The length of the CDR3 is 13 residues. The DNA of the CDR3 is TGTGCCAGCAGCAATCGACACTCCTACGAGCAGTACTTC. This codes for CASSNRHSYEQYF.

This clonotype was seen ten or more times. The junction departs from germline at one end; a sequencing error may be responsible. The V gene is TRBV7-7, the J gene TRBJ2-3; D is perhaps TRBD1 (6 bases). The germline gives CDR1 SSHAT, CDR2 FNYEAQ (reference sequence). The CDR3 covers 15 residues. The CDR3: CASSSTGLGPDTQYF. The CDR3 DNA reads as TGTGCTAGCAGCTCCACAGGGCTTGGGCCAGATACGCAGTATTTT. Variable domain in full (rest from reference TRBV7-7 and TRBJ2-3): GAGVSQSPRYKVTKRGQDVTLRCDPISSHATLYWYQQALGQGPEFLTYFNYEAQPDKSGLPSDRFSAERPEGSISTLTIQRTEQRDSAMYRCASSSTGLGPDTQYFGPGTRLTVL.

This clonotype was detected a few times. The J gene is TRBJ2-1, the V gene TRBV6-2 or TRBV6-3; 7 bases agree with TRBD2. Germline CDR1 reads MNHEY; CDR2 reads SVGEGT. With V trimmed by 7 bases and J by 3 bases, 6 bases remained unmatched. This CDR3 is built from 14 residues. Here the CDR3 DNA reads TGTGCCAGCACAGCGGGGACCGACTACAATGAGCAGTTCTTC. Its protein product is CASTAGTDYNEQFF.

V usage is TRBV6-6 and J usage is TRBJ2-2; 9 bases line up with TRBD2. Germline V gene sequence: CDR1 MNHNY, CDR2 SVGAGI (reference sequence). Trimming took 10 bases from V and 0 from J; bases not matched to a gene: 12. The CDR3 loop spans 17 amino acids. This chain's CDR3 is CATRRTAGGPNTGELFF. In nucleotides, the CDR3 is TGTGCCACCCGGCGAACCGCGGGAGGGCCGAACACCGGGGAGCTGTTTTTT.

The rearrangement links TRBV7-9 to TRBJ1-2; D gene ambiguous. V was cut by 8 bases and J by 4 bases, with 11 bases left in between. Germline loops: CDR1 SEHNR, CDR2 FQNEAQ (reference sequence). The CDR3 runs to 12 residues. The CDR3 DNA sequence: TGTGCCAGCGGTATGGGGAGCTATGGCTACACCTTC. Protein sequence: CASGMGSYGYTF.

The J gene is TRBJ2-2, the V gene TRBV7-9; D not resolved. The germline CDR1 and CDR2 sequences are SEHNR and FQNEAQ (reference sequence). With 2 bases removed from V and 7 bases from J, the gap between germline ends came to 8 bases. The CDR3 has 13 residues. The DNA of the CDR3 is TGTGCCAGCAGCTTACTTACGAACGGGGAGCTGTTTTTT. Translation: CASSLLTNGELFF.

This clonotype came up many times. V gene TRBV7-2 combines with J gene TRBJ2-1, with D unresolved. This CDR3 is built from 14 residues. Trimming shortened V by 0 bases and J by 7 bases, and 10 bases separated the two germline ends. Germline V gene lookup returns CDR1 SGHTA and CDR2 FQGNSA. This chain's CDR3 is CASSLAISGNEQFF. DNA for the CDR3: TGTGCCAGCAGCTTAGCAATTAGTGGTAATGAGCAGTTCTTC.

This clonotype was observed a few times. The CDR3 region has the DNA TGCAGTGCTAGAAACCAGCGGGGGGCCTACGAGCAGTACTTC. Protein sequence: CSARNQRGAYEQYF. The chain links TRBV20-1 to TRBJ2-7; 9 bases are a match to TRBD2. Germline CDR1 and CDR2: DFQATT and SNEGSKA (reference sequence). The junction had 4 bases not matched to a gene; V was cut back by 2 bases and J by 2 bases. The CDR3 has 14 amino acids.

V and J are TRBV20-1 and TRBJ1-1; tentative D call: TRBD1 (5 bases). The ends were cut back, 1 base at V and 3 bases at J, with 21 bases in the middle. Germline V CDR1 and CDR2: DFQATT, SNEGSKA (reference sequence). The CDR3 length is 17 residues. The chain's CDR3 is CSARGWGVNSRDTEAFF. In DNA form, the CDR3 reads TGCAGTGCTAGAGGATGGGGCGTGAATAGCAGGGACACTGAAGCTTTCTTT.